This T cell receptor beta chain was retrieved from a study of radiotherapy plus CTLA-4 blockade in lung cancer. Study-wide context: Disease control reached 31%, with objective responses in 15% to 20%.

The study treated chemo-refractory metastatic non-small-cell lung cancer patients with focal radiation plus ipilimumab CTLA-4 blockade. Assay: immunoSEQ multiplex PCR; the TCRdb copy retains only in-frame clones and omits some. The table has 55,000 to 80,000 clones, roughly three quarters seen once; the top ten hold 7% to 8.5%. The CDR3 consists of 14 residues. Trimming removed 4 bases from V and 10 bases from J, with 14 bases in between. Germline CDR1 reads SEHNR; CDR2 reads FQNEAQ (reference sequence). This clone was observed a handful of times. The material sequenced was peripheral blood, taken from a patient treated with radiotherapy plus ipilimumab. The chain employs TRBV7-9 and TRBJ1-6, with a weak D call TRBD1 (5 bases). This sequence originates from a human donor with non-small cell lung cancer who had a complete response to radiotherapy plus ipilimumab. This CDR3 is CASSSQDHQSPLHF. The DNA of the CDR3 is TGTGCCAGCAGCTCACAGGATCACCAATCACCCCTCCACTTT.